This T cell receptor beta chain stems from a study of cytomegalovirus exposure and HLA in healthy donors. About the study: Counted in an early data release were roughly 81 million unique TCRs from HLA-typed donors.

There are a few counts of this clone. CDR1 and CDR2 from the germline V gene are SGHTA and FQGTGA. The CDR3 has 15 residues. Trimming at V came to 5 bases and at J to 6 bases, leaving 6 bases not matched to a gene. Amplification used 60 Vbeta primers and 13 Jbeta primers. Here immunoSEQ multiplex PCR was the method, and the copy in TCRdb shows in-frame clones only, minus some. Of more than 85,000 clones listed, around 85% are singletons. Input material: PBMCs. The source of this sequence is a young man in good health and CMV-seropositive. V and J are TRBV7-3 and TRBJ2-1; 11 bases agree with TRBD2. Here the CDR3 reads CASSPTSGNSNEQFF. CDR3 nucleotide sequence: TGTGCCAGCAGCCCGACTAGCGGGAACAGCAATGAGCAGTTCTTC.